One TCR beta chain is described in this entry. This clonotype showed up many times. Its binding antigen is unknown. No much larger clone is present one base from it, and per-base qualities are unavailable. The library was produced with 5' RACE. Instrument used: Illumina HiSeq 2000. Template switching added a universal primer binding site, and the final cDNA carried a unique molecular identifier that allowed TCR cDNA molecules to be counted accurately. Specific primers in the conserved constant-segment region were used to synthesize first-strand cDNA for the TCR alpha and beta chains. To control for contamination, every cDNA library was double barcoded, receiving both a SMART-Mk sample barcode and Illumina barcodes. TruSeq adapter sequences along with Illumina sample barcodes were introduced in two successive PCR steps. The TCR alpha and beta cDNA libraries were sequenced on the Illumina HiSeq platform using custom primers. In the paper's pipeline: Unique molecular identifiers were extracted from raw reads with MiGEC, and CDR3 positions were determined with MiXCR. Recombination models were inferred per individual with the repgenHMM and IGoR tools using an EM algorithm. The analysis of shared clonotypes was done with the tcR package in R, with sharing normalized by the product of cloneset sizes. To study raw recombination without the effects of thymic and clonal selection, out-of-frame nonproductive sequences were analyzed. TCRdb handled the public reads itself, with Q25 trimming in fastp and clone calling in MiXCR, and kept productive beta chains. Under each unique CDR3 protein, matching rows form one entry showing the most common genes and DNA. The V and J calls were not made by the authors but by TCRdb's processing. This sample has 350,000 to 600,000 distinct CDR3 sequences in its table, and approximately 15% of those were observed once. The ten largest clonotypes hold about 0.54% of the sample.

From cysteine to phenylalanine, the CDR3 is 12 amino acids long. The CDR3 DNA has 36 bases and is translated from base 1. The germline ends are 9 bases apart after V is trimmed by 1 base and J by 11 bases. All donors were healthy Caucasians. Three pairs of female monozygotic twins, all aged about 18 to 30 years, made up the twin cohort. Positive isolation kits from Invitrogen were used to isolate the CD4+ and CD8+ T cell populations. This entry belongs to a study of identical twins (dated by TCRdb to 2015 to 2016). A note on the overall study: TCR alpha and beta repertoires from monozygotic twins, unrelated adults of various ages and cord blood were deep-sequenced to test whether fetal clonotypes persist. Replicate twin experiments were performed at different times using different library preparation protocols to rule out contamination.

Study-wide conclusions, independent of this receptor: In monozygotic twins, recombination models systematically underestimated out-of-frame TCR alpha sharing, but the models matched the sharing seen between unrelated individuals. Zero-insertion analyses could be partly confounded by invariant T cells such as MAIT and iNKT, though diverse VJ usage argued against such confounding for most clonotypes. Compared with coincidental sharing between unrelated individuals, an excess of low generation-probability sequences was observed among out-of-frame TCR alpha sequences shared between twins. In beta out-of-frame sequences, excess twin sharing was weaker, because having fewer shared sequences lowered the signal-to-noise ratio. Conclusions relied on cross-sectional statistical analysis, since the same donors could not be followed over many years. Fewer insertions were carried by abundant cord blood beta clonotypes, a similar but weaker trend appeared in young adult naive repertoires, and no such trend appeared in memory repertoires.

The same sample was also used in a study of yellow fever vaccine responses in identical twins. The other study reports the following: The T cell response to vaccination in identical twins was reported by the authors to appear partly convergent and partly personalized. The study precisely tracked vaccine-responding T cell clones in identical twins.

The source of this sequence is a woman between 18 and 29 years old in good health. This chain joins TRBV12-3 or TRBV12-4 to TRBJ2-1; the D gene remains uncertain. Sequenced sample: CD4+ T cells sorted from blood. The base sequence is TGTGCCAGCAGTTTAGGACTGGCTAAGCAGTTCTTC. Translated, it reads CASSLGLAKQFF.